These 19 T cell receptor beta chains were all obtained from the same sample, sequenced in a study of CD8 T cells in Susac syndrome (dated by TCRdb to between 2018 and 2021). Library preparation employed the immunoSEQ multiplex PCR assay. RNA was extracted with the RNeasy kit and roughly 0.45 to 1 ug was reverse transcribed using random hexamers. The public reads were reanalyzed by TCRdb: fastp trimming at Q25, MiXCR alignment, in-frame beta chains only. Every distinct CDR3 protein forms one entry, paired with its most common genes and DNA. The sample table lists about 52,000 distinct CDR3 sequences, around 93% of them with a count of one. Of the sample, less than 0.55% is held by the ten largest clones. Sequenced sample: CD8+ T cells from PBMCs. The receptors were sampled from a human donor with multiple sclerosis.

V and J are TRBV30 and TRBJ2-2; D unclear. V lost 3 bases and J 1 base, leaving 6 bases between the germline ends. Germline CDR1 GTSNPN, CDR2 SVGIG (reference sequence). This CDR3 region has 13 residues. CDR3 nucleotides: TGTGCCTGGAGCAGTTTGAACACCGGGGAGCTGTTTTTT. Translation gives CAWSSLNTGELFF.

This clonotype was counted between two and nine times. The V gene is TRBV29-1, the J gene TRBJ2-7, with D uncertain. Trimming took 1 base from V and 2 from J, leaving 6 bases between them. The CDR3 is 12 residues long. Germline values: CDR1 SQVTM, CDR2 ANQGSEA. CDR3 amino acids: CSVEAEAYEQYF. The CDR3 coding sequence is TGCAGCGTTGAAGCTGAAGCCTACGAGCAGTACTTC.

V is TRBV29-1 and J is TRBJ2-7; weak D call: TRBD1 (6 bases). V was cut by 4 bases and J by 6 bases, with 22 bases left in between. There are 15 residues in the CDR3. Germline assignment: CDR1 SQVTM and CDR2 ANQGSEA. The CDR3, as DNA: TGCAGCGTTGTCGGCAGGGGATACCCAGAGGCCGAGCAGTACTTC. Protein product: CSVVGRGYPEAEQYF.

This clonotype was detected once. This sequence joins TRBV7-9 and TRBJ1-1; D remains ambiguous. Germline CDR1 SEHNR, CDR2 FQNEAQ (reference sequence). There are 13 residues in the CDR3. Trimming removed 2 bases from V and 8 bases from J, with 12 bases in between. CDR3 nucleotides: TGTGCCAGCAGCTTACAGGATCTTCAAGAAGCTTTCTTT. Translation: CASSLQDLQEAFF.

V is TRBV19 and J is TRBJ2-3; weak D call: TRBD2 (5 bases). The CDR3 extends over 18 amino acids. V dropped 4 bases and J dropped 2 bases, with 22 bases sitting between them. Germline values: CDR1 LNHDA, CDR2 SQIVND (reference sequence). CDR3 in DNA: TGTGCCAGTAGTACCCTGCGGGTAAGCGCATCTGACACAGATACGCAGTATTTT. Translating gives CASSTLRVSASDTDTQYF.

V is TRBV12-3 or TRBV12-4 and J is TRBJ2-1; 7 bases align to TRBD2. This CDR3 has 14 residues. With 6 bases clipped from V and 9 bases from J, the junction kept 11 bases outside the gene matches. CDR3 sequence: CASRTGLTPSEQFF. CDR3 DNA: TGTGCCAGCAGGACGGGACTAACTCCCAGTGAGCAGTTCTTC.

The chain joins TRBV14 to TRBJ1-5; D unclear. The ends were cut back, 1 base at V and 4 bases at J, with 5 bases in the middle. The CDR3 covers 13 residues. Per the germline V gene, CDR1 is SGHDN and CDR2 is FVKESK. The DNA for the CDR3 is TGTGCCAGCAGCCAAGCCATAAATCAGCCCCAGCATTTT. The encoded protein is CASSQAINQPQHF.

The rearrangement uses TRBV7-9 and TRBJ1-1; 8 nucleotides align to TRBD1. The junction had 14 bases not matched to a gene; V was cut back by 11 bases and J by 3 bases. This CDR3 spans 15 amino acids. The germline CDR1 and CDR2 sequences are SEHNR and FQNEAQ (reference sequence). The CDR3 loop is CAGATTGTGDTEAFF. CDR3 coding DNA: TGTGCCGGCGCAACTACCGGGACAGGCGACACTGAAGCTTTCTTT.

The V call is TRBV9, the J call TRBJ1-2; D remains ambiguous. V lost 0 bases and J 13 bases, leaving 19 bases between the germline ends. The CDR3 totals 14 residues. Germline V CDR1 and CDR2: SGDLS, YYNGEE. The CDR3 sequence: CASSVEGLGEACTF. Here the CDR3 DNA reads TGTGCCAGCAGCGTAGAGGGTCTTGGAGAGGCCTGCACCTTC.

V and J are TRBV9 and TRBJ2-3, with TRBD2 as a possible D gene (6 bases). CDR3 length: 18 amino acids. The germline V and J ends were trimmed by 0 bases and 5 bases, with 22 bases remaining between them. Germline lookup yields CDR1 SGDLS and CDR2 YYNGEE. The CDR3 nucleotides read TGTGCCAGCAGCGTAGCTAATTTCGGGACTCAACACCGAGATACGCAGTATTTT. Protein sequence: CASSVANFGTQHRDTQYF.

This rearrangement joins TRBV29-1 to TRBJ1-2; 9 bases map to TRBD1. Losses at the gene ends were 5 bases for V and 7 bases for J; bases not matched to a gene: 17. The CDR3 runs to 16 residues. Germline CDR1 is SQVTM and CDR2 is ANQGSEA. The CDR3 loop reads CSVLLIAGTGFGGYTF. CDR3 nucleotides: TGCAGCGTTCTTCTGATCGCCGGGACAGGGTTTGGTGGCTACACCTTC.

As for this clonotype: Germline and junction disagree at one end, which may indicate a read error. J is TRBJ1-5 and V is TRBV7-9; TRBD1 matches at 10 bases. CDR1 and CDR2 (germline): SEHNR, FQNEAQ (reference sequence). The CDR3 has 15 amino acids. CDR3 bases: TGTGCCAGCGGCTTCGGACAGGGGGGCAATCAGCCCCAGCATTTT. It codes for CASGFGQGGNQPQHF. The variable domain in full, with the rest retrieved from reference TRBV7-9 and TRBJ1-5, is DTGVSQNPRHKITKRGQNVTFRCDPISEHNRLYWYRQTLGQGPEFLTYFQNEAQLEKSRLLSDRFSAERPKGSFSTLEIQRTEQGDSAMYLCASGFGQGGNQPQHFGDGTRLSIL.

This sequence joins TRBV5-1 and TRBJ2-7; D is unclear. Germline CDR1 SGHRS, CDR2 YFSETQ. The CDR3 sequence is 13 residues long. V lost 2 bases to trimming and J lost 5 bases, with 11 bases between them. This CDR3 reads CASSLSERDEQYF. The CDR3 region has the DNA TGCGCCAGCAGCTTATCGGAACGGGACGAGCAGTACTTC.

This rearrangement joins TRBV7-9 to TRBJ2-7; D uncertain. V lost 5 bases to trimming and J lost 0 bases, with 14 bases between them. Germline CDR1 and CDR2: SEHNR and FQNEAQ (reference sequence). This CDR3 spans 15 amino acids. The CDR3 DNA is TGTGCCAGCAGCCTTACCGACTGGAACTCCTACGAGCAGTACTTC. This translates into CASSLTDWNSYEQYF.

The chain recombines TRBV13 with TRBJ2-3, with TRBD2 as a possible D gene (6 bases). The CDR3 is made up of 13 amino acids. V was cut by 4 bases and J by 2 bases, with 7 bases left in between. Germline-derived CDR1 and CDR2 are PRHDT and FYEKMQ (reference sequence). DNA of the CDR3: TGTGCCAGCAGCTCGGGGGACACAGATACGCAGTATTTT. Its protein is CASSSGDTDTQYF.

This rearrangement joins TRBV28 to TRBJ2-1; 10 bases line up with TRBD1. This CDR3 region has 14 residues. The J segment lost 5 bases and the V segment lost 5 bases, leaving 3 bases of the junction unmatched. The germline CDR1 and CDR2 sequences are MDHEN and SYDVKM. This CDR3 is CASSDRGRDNEQFF. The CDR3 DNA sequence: TGTGCCAGCAGTGACAGGGGGCGGGACAATGAGCAGTTCTTC.

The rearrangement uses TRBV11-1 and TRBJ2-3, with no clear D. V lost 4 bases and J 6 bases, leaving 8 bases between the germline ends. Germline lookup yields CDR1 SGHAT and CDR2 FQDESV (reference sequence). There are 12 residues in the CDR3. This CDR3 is CASSSPGDTQYF. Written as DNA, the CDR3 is TGTGCCAGCAGCTCTCCCGGGGATACGCAGTATTTT. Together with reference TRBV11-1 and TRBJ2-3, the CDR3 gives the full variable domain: EAEVAQSPRYKITEKSQAVAFWCDPISGHATLYWYRQILGQGPELLVQFQDESVVDDSQLPKDRFSAERLKGVDSTLKIQPAELGDSAMYLCASSSPGDTQYFGPGTRLTVL.

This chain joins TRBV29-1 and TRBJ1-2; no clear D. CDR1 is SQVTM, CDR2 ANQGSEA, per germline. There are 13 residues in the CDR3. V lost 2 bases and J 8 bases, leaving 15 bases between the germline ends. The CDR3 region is CSVESIGPQGYTF. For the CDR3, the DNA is TGCAGCGTTGAATCTATAGGCCCGCAAGGCTACACCTTC.

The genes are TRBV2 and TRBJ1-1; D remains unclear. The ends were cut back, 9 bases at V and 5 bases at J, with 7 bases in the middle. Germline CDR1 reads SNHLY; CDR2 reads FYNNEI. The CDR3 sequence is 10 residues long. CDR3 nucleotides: TGTGCCAGTCTTAGGACTGAAGCTTTCTTT. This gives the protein CASLRTEAFF.